This T cell receptor beta chain emerged from a study of cytomegalovirus exposure and HLA in healthy donors. Study results and caveats: HLA alleles showed associations with around 15,000 TCR beta sequences in a later analysis, at a 0.05 false discovery rate.

As regards this clone: The antigen remains unidentified.

Vbeta (60) and Jbeta (13) primers were used in the PCR. In the source study's methods: The authors later counted approximately 80 million unique TCR beta chains, some 12 million of them shared. TCRdb's copy holds only in-frame clones and misses some; the assay was immunoSEQ multiplex PCR. That table furnishes V, J and clone size, whereas the DNA furnished D and trimming. This table lists around 65,000 clones. The V and J ends lost 3 bases and 7 bases, in that order; junction bases with no gene match: 1. This CDR3 contains 13 residues. Germline CDR1 reads KGHSH; CDR2 reads LQKENI. The rearrangement links TRBV18 to TRBJ2-1, with 9 nucleotides matching TRBD2. This TCR came from a man younger than 45 in good health and CMV-seropositive. Specimen: PBMCs. CDR3 sequence: CASSPAGGNEQFF. The CDR3 DNA follows: TGTGCCAGCTCACCGGCGGGGGGGAATGAGCAGTTCTTC.